The 21 T cell receptor beta chains below were found in one sample sequenced in a study of T cell repertoires in cytomegalovirus infection. These receptors have no identified antigens. TCRdb recomputed calls from the reads with MiXCR, one row per CDR3 protein. The sample includes approximately 990,000 distinct CDR3 sequences, approximately 33% of them seen just once. Sequencing was performed on cultured CD8+ T cells from PBMCs, taken from culture after CMV antigen stimulation. These TCRs come from a human donor in good health (CMV status not recorded). Some clones in this sample may be carry-over from other donors' samples.

This clonotype occurred many times. The rearrangement links TRBV7-9 to TRBJ1-5; TRBD1 is a possible D gene (6 bases). CDR3 size: 16 residues. V was shortened by 1 base and J by 7 bases, with 17 bases between the two germline ends. The germline gives CDR1 SEHNR, CDR2 FQNEAQ (reference sequence). The CDR3 sequence is CASSLVYGGDWQPQHF. Written as DNA, the CDR3 is TGTGCCAGCAGCTTAGTCTACGGGGGCGACTGGCAGCCCCAGCATTTT.

The chain has TRBV7-9 and TRBJ2-1, with 8 bases that match TRBD2. Germline V gene sequence: CDR1 SEHNR, CDR2 FQNEAQ (reference sequence). The V gene end was trimmed by 1 base and the J gene end by 10 bases; junction bases not matched to a gene: 6. The CDR3 is made up of 14 amino acids. Written as DNA, the CDR3 is TGTGCCAGCAGCTTAGTGTCGGGCGGGGGGGAGCAGTTCTTC. Translating gives CASSLVSGGGEQFF.

This clonotype was counted only a few times. The chain carries TRBV4-1 and TRBJ2-5; 9 bases fit TRBD2. Germline lookup yields CDR1 MGHRA and CDR2 YSYEKL. The length of the CDR3 is 17 residues. Trimming cost V 1 base and J 0 bases; bases outside gene matches: 6. DNA of the CDR3: TGCGCCAGCAGCCAAGGAATACGGACTAGCGACCAAGAGACCCAGTACTTC. As protein: CASSQGIRTSDQETQYF.

V usage is TRBV27 and J usage is TRBJ2-4; unclear D gene. Germline V CDR1 and CDR2: MNHEY, SMNVEV (reference sequence). The CDR3 runs to 13 residues. Trimming took 5 bases from V and 6 from J, leaving 11 bases between them. The CDR3 region is CASSVDRVNIQYF. The CDR3 region has the DNA TGTGCCAGCAGTGTAGACCGCGTAAACATTCAGTACTTC.

Written as DNA, the CDR3 is TGTGCCACCAGCAGGTTGAGACAGGGTCAAGAAAAACTGTTTTTT. Translation: CATSRLRQGQEKLFF. This sequence joins TRBV15 and TRBJ1-4; 7 bases match TRBD1. The CDR3 contains 15 residues. In germline, CDR1 is LNHNV, CDR2 YYDKDF (reference sequence). V gave up 3 bases and J gave up 8 bases; unmatched junction bases: 9.

There are a few counts of this clonotype. The chain combines TRBV12-3 or TRBV12-4 with TRBJ1-2; 8 positions match TRBD1. V dropped 5 bases and J dropped 7; count of bases not matched to a gene: 6. CDR3 length: 13 amino acids. The CDR3 DNA sequence: TGTGCCAGCAGTCCGCGGACAGGGTTTGGCTACACCTTC. As protein: CASSPRTGFGYTF.

The gene calls are TRBV27 and TRBJ2-7, with D perhaps given as TRBD1 or TRBD2 (5 bases each). Germline CDR1 MNHEY, CDR2 SMNVEV (reference sequence). Trimming took 5 bases from V and 4 from J, leaving 15 bases between them. This CDR3 comprises 14 residues. The CDR3: CASSARGTLYEQYF. CDR3 nucleotides: TGTGCCAGCAGTGCCCGAGGGACCCTATACGAGCAGTACTTC.

The CDR3 sequence: CASSSGQGEKFF. The CDR3 region has the DNA TGTGCCAGTAGTAGCGGACAGGGAGAAAAGTTTTTT. The V gene is TRBV19, the J gene TRBJ2-2, with 8 bases identical to TRBD1. The germline gives CDR1 LNHDA, CDR2 SQIVND (reference sequence). The V segment lost 4 bases and the J segment 16 bases; nucleotides outside the gene matches: 8. This CDR3 is 12 amino acids long.

This chain uses TRBV7-6 with TRBJ2-3; TRBD1 matches 9 bases. The germline CDR1 and CDR2 sequences are SGHVS and FNYEAQ. The CDR3 is 16 residues long. After removal of 5 bases from V and 0 bases from J, the junction contained 6 bases not matched to a gene. In nucleotides, the CDR3 is TGTGCCAGCAGCACCTCCGGGACAGGGAGCACAGATACGCAGTATTTT. This codes for CASSTSGTGSTDTQYF.

This clonotype was seen ten or more times. V usage is TRBV7-2 and J usage is TRBJ2-2, with D possibly being TRBD2 (5 bases). The ends were cut back, 2 bases at V and 5 bases at J, with 6 bases in the middle. The CDR3 runs 13 residues. The germline CDR1 and CDR2 sequences are SGHTA and FQGNSA. The CDR3 here is CASSLLATGELFF. The CDR3 nucleotides are TGTGCCAGCAGCTTACTAGCTACCGGGGAGCTGTTTTTT.

The chain carries TRBV29-1 and TRBJ2-1; tentatively, D is TRBD1 (7 bases). Trimming pared 6 bases from V and 3 bases from J, leaving 24 bases between. Germline CDR1 reads SQVTM; CDR2 reads ANQGSEA. The CDR3 has 17 amino acids. CDR3 in DNA: TGCAGCGTCCCCAGGGGGGATAGCGCCTTATACTACAATGAGCAGTTCTTC. It specifies CSVPRGDSALYYNEQFF.

V and J are TRBV7-6 and TRBJ2-2; D gene ambiguous. The CDR3 sequence is 17 residues long. Germline-derived CDR1 and CDR2 are SGHVS and FNYEAQ. Trimming stripped 1 base from V and 1 base from J, with 13 bases between. CDR3 amino acids: CASSLVPTDMNTGELFF. CDR3 coding DNA: TGTGCCAGCAGCTTAGTCCCTACCGATATGAACACCGGGGAGCTGTTTTTT.

This clonotype was picked up many times. The rearrangement joins TRBV4-1 to TRBJ1-1; possible D gene TRBD1, 6 bases. Per germline, CDR1 MGHRA and CDR2 YSYEKL. CDR3 length equals 15 residues. Deletions cut 2 bases from V and 0 bases from J, with 10 bases between. CDR3 in DNA: TGCGCCAGCAGCCAAACAGGGACTATGAACACTGAAGCTTTCTTT. Translation gives CASSQTGTMNTEAFF.

The V call is TRBV7-8, the J call TRBJ2-1; D is uncertain. Germline values: CDR1 SGHVS, CDR2 FQNEAQ. CDR3 length equals 14 residues. V lost 5 bases and J 4 bases, leaving 12 bases between the germline ends. The chain's CDR3 is CASSPTGIYNEQFF. The CDR3 bases are TGTGCCAGCAGCCCTACTGGAATATACAATGAGCAGTTCTTC.

On this clonotype itself: Germline is not matched at one junction end, which may reflect a read error. The rearrangement joins TRBV12-3 or TRBV12-4 to TRBJ2-5; the D is unclear. The CDR3 consists of 14 residues. CDR3 DNA sequence: TGTGCCAACAGTTCCCAAGGGCGGCTCGAGACCCAGTACTTC. Its protein product is CANSSQGRLETQYF.

The sample holds a few counts of this clonotype. The chain employs TRBV5-4 and TRBJ2-1; D is possibly TRBD2 (6 bases). Germline assignment: CDR1 SGHNT and CDR2 YYREEE (reference sequence). The V end was cut by 0 bases, the J end by 7 bases, with 14 bases between. The CDR3 runs 15 residues. CDR3: CASSLAGGLPNEQFF. CDR3 nucleotides: TGTGCCAGCAGCTTGGCCGGGGGACTGCCTAATGAGCAGTTCTTC. Based on the CDR3 plus reference TRBV5-4 and TRBJ2-1, the full variable domain is ETGVTQSPTHLIKTRGQQVTLRCSSQSGHNTVSWYQQALGQGPQFIFQYYREEENGRGNFPPRFSGLQFPNYSSELNVNALELDDSALYLCASSLAGGLPNEQFFGPGTRLTVL.

This clonotype was detected a few times. The J gene is TRBJ2-7, the V gene TRBV2, with D perhaps being TRBD1 or TRBD2 (5 bases each). Germline V lookup: CDR1 SNHLY, CDR2 FYNNEI. The CDR3 consists of 13 residues. With 6 bases removed from V and 3 bases from J, the gap between germline ends came to 12 bases. The CDR3 spells CASRGDVYYEQYV. Written as DNA, the CDR3 is TGTGCCAGCAGAGGGGACGTCTACTACGAGCAGTACGTC.

The rearrangement joins TRBV5-5 to TRBJ2-3; possible D gene TRBD1, 6 bases. V lost 4 bases to trimming and J lost 0 bases, with 12 bases between them. Germline values: CDR1 SGHKS, CDR2 YYEKEE (reference sequence). The CDR3 is 15 amino acids. The CDR3 DNA follows: TGTGCCAGCAGCCCCCGGACAGTTAGCACAGATACGCAGTATTTT. It encodes CASSPRTVSTDTQYF.

The rearrangement links TRBV4-1 to TRBJ1-3, with TRBD1 matching 8 bases. The V and J ends lost 5 bases and 0 bases, in that order; junction bases with no gene match: 6. Looked up from germline, CDR1 is MGHRA and CDR2 is YSYEKL. The CDR3 length is 16 residues. DNA for the CDR3: TGCGCCAGCAGCACCCGGACAGGGCGCTCTGGAAACACCATATATTTT. Translated, it gives CASSTRTGRSGNTIYF.

J is TRBJ2-7 and V is TRBV5-6, with D uncertain. Germline lookup yields CDR1 SGHDT and CDR2 YYEEEE. This CDR3 is 14 amino acids long. Deletions cut 0 bases from V and 2 bases from J, with 9 bases between. The CDR3: CASSLGRRTYEQYF. For the CDR3, the DNA is TGTGCCAGCAGCTTGGGGAGAAGGACCTACGAGCAGTACTTC.

This clonotype was seen a few times. The chain combines TRBV19 with TRBJ2-1; the match to TRBD2 covers 14 bases. Germline values: CDR1 LNHDA, CDR2 SQIVND (reference sequence). After removal of 7 bases from V and 7 bases from J, the junction contained 9 bases not matched to a gene. The CDR3 consists of 16 residues. CDR3 DNA: TGTGCCAGTACCAGACAGGGACTAGCGGGGGTTAATGAGCAGTTCTTC. Residues: CASTRQGLAGVNEQFF.